This is a list of T cell receptor beta chains from one sample in a study of monozygotic twins with inflammatory bowel disease. TCRdb reprocessed the 5' RACE reads; each CDR3 protein has one entry and no DNA is given. The specimen's table records around 230,000 distinct CDR3 sequences. Sample: blood. The receptors were sampled from a human donor with ulcerative colitis or Crohn's disease, or a healthy co-twin of an affected twin (not recorded which). CDR3s include the opening cysteine and the closing phenylalanine or tryptophan.

J gene | V gene | CDR3 protein
TRBJ2-2 | TRBV7-6 | CASSPGTSGGLNTGELFF
TRBJ1-5 | TRBV12-3/TRBV12-4 | CASSLGGRSNQPQHF
TRBJ2-2 | TRBV20-1 | CSAPISGTGELFF
TRBJ1-2 | TRBV7-9 | CASSLAQGDYGYTF
TRBJ2-7 | TRBV4-1 | CASSRDRGYEQYF
TRBJ1-2 | TRBV29-1 | CSVAESYGYTF
TRBJ2-2 | TRBV12-3/TRBV12-4 | CASSRQQGSSGELFF
TRBJ1-2 | TRBV5-1 | CASTEPSTGIYGYTF
TRBJ1-1 | TRBV2 | CASRRGQANTEAFF
TRBJ1-1 | TRBV18 | CASSPAGNTEAFF
TRBJ1-1 | TRBV2 | CASSALPQAEAFF
TRBJ2-7 | TRBV5-1 | CASSWNPGTGGEQYF
TRBJ2-7 | TRBV12-3/TRBV12-4 | CASSPGLADLYGQYF
TRBJ1-1 | TRBV6-5 | CASSYGPGLNTEAFF
TRBJ1-4 | TRBV7-2 | CASSSRTRLFF
TRBJ2-6 | TRBV5-5 | CASSSRKTGAGANVLTF
TRBJ2-1 | TRBV6-1 | CASSGTSGGVYYNEQFF
TRBJ1-1 | TRBV5-1 | CASRGEGTEAFF
TRBJ2-3 | TRBV7-9 | CASSPTRDTQYF
TRBJ1-6 | TRBV20-1 | CSAGTLASPLHF
TRBJ1-1 | TRBV6-1 | CASSPQGAGNTEAFF
TRBJ2-5 | TRBV20-1 | CSARPLASETQYF
TRBJ2-4 | TRBV5-1 | CASSSGTGNKNIQYF
TRBJ1-1 | TRBV18 | CASSPNYGGMNTEAFF
TRBJ2-3 | TRBV9 | CASSEASTDTQYF
TRBJ2-7 | TRBV20-1 | CSAKPGGSGYEQYF
TRBJ1-1 | TRBV18 | CASSRDAKMNTESFF
TRBJ2-3 | TRBV20-1 | CSARDLDRSTDTQYF
TRBJ1-1 | TRBV5-1 | CASSTLDMNTEAFF
TRBJ2-3 | TRBV20-1 | CSARETYTQYF
TRBJ1-2 | TRBV4-2 | CASSQEGGPKGSPHYGYTF
TRBJ2-6 | TRBV5-1 | CASSSYSGANVLTF
TRBJ2-2 | TRBV6-5 | CASSYRGWNTGELFF